This T cell receptor beta chain came from a study of CD8 T cells in Susac syndrome (dated by TCRdb to the late 2010s). A note on the overall study: Of the Susac syndrome patients who were sequenced, eight were in clinical remission while more than five had clinically active disease. Clonality of the CD8+ T cell repertoire was compared between eleven to twelve healthy donors, about 14 Susac syndrome patients and around 15 multiple sclerosis patients. At the time of blood withdrawal, Susac syndrome patients were either therapy-naive, taking corticosteroids (with some also receiving IVIg), or on IVIg alone. Whether CD8+ T cell activation and differentiation in Susac syndrome was antigen driven was tested using repertoire sequencing.

General study outcomes and caveats: The number of individuals in the TCR sequencing and HLA analysis was acknowledged as relatively small. Susac syndrome CD8+ repertoires showed clonal expansion, highest in CD8+ TEMRA cells and greater in clinically active than remitting patients. Roughly 17 and five Susac-specific public clones were found in the total CD8+ and CD8+ TEMRA repertoires, respectively.

Peripheral blood CD8+ and CD4+ T cells from healthy donors, Susac syndrome patients and multiple sclerosis patients were profiled by high-throughput TCR beta sequencing. The Susac syndrome patients fulfilled recently defined diagnostic criteria for definite or probable disease. CD8+ TEMRA cells were enriched by FACS, while bulk CD8+ and CD4+ T cells were purified by magnetic negative isolation. Blood was drawn into EDTA tubes, processed within 24 hours, and PBMCs were isolated by density gradient centrifugation. PBMCs intended for TCR sequencing were frozen in liquid nitrogen and were later thawed in a 37 degrees C water bath. A purity of at least 90% was achieved for sorted or isolated CD4+, CD8+ and CD8+ TEMRA cells. Measured from the cysteine to the phenylalanine, the CDR3 is 15 residues long. Of the read, only the CDR3 DNA is kept; its 45 bases are in frame from base 1. Reading the germline V gene gives CDR1 KGHDR and CDR2 SFDVKD. Trimming takes 4 bases off V and 5 bases off J; junction bases not matched to a gene: 4.

In the case of this clonotype: The target of this receptor is not known. Per-base qualities were not stored, and no clone one base away is much larger.

RNA was extracted with the RNeasy kit and 0.5 to 1 ug was reverse transcribed using random hexamers. The immunoSEQ multiplex PCR assay, covering 54 Vbeta and 13 Jbeta segments, was used to amplify TCR beta CDR3 regions. To correct PCR amplification bias, a synthetic template baseline was used for both primer optimization and computational correction. In the original analysis: Reads were annotated to V, D and J genes per IMGT and analyzed with immunoSEQ Analyzer, keeping only productive sequences. To calculate clonality, Shannon entropy was normalized by log2 of the number of productive unique sequences and then subtracted from one. Public and private clones were assessed among the 100 most prevalent clones of each patient and control. Susac-specific clones were defined as absent from healthy and MS cohorts, 800 to 1,200 published viral clones and other ImmuneACCESS disease sequences. Clones were called with MiXCR by TCRdb after fastp trimmed the public reads at Q25, and only in-frame beta chains were retained. Rows matching on CDR3 protein sequence are summarized as one entry with the most common DNA and genes. It is TCRdb's table, rather than the study itself, that gives the V and J calls and clone size. This sample comprises about 190,000 distinct CDR3 sequences, 95% of them detected only once. The ten largest make up 0.15% to 0.2% of the sample.

The TCR sequence derives from a human donor with Susac syndrome. Sequenced sample: CD8+ T cells from PBMCs. The chain is assembled from TRBV24-1 and TRBJ2-7; a stretch of 13 junction bases matches TRBD2. CDR3 protein: CATSDRTSGSNEQYF. Here is the DNA: TGTGCCACCAGTGACCGGACTAGCGGGAGTAACGAGCAGTACTTC.